The present T cell receptor beta chain was sequenced within a study of blood T cell repertoires in COVID-19. Study overall: Nucleic acid was either cDNA or gDNA, and it came from T cells, B-cell-depleted T cells, or PBMCs.

Patients from Seattle were sampled longitudinally, starting during active infection. The CDR3 is 14 amino acids. Unmatched junction bases numbered 8, after V lost 2 bases and J lost 8 bases. In germline, CDR1 is LGHDT, CDR2 YNNKEL (reference sequence). Study processing details: Reference gene primer amplification yielded estimated nucleated cell counts. Only in-frame clones appear in the TCRdb table, and some are missing; sequencing was by immunoSEQ multiplex PCR. V, J and clone size are taken as reported in that table, and D and trimming were inferred from the DNA itself. Counted here are about 210,000 clones, roughly 80% occurring once; the ten biggest clones make up 7.5% to 9%.

The chain employs TRBV3-1 (or the pseudogene TRBV3-2) and TRBJ1-1, with 7 bases aligning to TRBD1. This clonotype originated in a woman older than 75 with COVID-19, enrolled during active disease. Sequencing input: peripheral blood. DNA of the CDR3: TGTGCCAGCAGCCAAATTACACAGGGGCAGGAAGCTTTCTTT. Protein product: CASSQITQGQEAFF.